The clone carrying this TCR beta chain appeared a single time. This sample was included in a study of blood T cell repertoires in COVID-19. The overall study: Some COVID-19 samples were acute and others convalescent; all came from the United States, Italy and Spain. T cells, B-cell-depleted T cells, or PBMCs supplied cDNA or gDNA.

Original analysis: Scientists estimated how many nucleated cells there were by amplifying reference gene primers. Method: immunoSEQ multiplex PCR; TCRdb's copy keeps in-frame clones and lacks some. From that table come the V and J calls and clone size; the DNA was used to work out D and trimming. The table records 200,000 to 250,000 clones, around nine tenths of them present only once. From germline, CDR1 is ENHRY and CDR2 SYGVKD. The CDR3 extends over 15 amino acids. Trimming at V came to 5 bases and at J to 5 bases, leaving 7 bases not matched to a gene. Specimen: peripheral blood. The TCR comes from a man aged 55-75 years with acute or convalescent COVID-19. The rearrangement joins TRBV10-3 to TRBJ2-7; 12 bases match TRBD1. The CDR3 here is CAISISGTGGHEQYF. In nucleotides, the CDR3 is TGTGCCATCAGTATATCCGGGACAGGGGGCCACGAGCAGTACTTC.